This paragraph covers one TCR beta chain sequence. What it binds is unknown. TCRdb re-derived calls from the 5' RACE reads in MiXCR, one entry per CDR3 protein. This table holds about 55,000 distinct CDR3 sequences, approximately 17% found once. Study-wide points: The larger cohort examined one V-J beta rearrangement, not whole repertoires. Tumor-infiltrating Treg TCR alpha and beta sequences overlapped most with tumor naive CD4+ T cells, then blood naive.

The ends were cut back, 1 base at V and 1 base at J, with 15 bases in the middle. Germline CDR1 MGHRA, CDR2 YSYEKL. The length of the CDR3 is 17 residues. The chain links TRBV4-1 to TRBJ2-3, with D possibly matching TRBD2 (5 bases). The receptor's source is a female donor with breast cancer. What was sequenced was naive CD4+ T cells sorted from blood. Specified subset: naive CD4+ T cells, CD4+CD45RA+CD25-. The CDR3 sequence is CASSQAVRTAGTDTQYF. In DNA form, the CDR3 reads TGCGCCAGCAGCCAAGCCGTGAGGACTGCGGGCACAGATACGCAGTATTTT.